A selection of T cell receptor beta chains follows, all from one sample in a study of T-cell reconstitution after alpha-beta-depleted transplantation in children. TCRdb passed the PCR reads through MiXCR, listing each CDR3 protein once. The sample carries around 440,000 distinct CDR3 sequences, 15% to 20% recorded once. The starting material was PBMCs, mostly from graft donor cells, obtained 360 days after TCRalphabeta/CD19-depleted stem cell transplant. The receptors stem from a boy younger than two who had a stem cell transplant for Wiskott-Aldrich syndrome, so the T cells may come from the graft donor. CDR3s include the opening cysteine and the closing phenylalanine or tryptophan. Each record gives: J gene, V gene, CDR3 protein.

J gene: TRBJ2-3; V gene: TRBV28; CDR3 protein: CASSFVRQEGTDTQYF
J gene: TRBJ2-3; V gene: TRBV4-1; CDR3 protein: CASSQDAYNTQYF
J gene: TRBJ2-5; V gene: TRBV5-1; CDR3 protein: CASSLGSSAQTQYF
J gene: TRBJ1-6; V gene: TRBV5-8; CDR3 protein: CASSYSPLHF
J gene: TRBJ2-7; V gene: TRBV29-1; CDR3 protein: CSVGRSTYEQYF
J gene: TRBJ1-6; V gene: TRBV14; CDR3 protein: CASSHGGENSPLHF
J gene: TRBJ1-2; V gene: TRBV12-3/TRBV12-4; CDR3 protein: CASSSRGLNYGYTF
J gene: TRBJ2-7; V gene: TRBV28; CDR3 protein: CASRGRSLSTQYF
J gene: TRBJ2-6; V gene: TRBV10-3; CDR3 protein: CAIAGQVGSGANVLTF
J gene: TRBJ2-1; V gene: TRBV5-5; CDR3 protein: CASSHIVGGYNEQFF
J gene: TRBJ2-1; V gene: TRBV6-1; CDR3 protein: CASSLSGRVYNEQFF
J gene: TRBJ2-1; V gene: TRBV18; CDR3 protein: CASSPITSGRAYNEQFF
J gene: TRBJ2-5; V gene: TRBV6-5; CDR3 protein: CASSYGLAGKETQYF
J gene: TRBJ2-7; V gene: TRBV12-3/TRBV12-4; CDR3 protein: CASSGGRGKAYEQYF
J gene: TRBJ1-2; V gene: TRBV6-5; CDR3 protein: CASSYLTRAGGEGVGYTF
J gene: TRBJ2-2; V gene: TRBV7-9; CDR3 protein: CASSLDPRSRSELFF
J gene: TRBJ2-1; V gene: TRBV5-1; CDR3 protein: CASSLALAGALVYNEQFF
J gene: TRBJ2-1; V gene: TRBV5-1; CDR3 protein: CASSSVTSGVYNEQFF
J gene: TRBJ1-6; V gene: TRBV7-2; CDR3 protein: CASSLAGQGARNYNSPLHF
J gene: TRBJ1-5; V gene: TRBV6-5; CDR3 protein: CASSYSGTGLQHF
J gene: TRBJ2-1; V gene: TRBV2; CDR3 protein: CASSPDREGYNEQFF
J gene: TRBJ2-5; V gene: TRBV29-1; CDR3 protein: CSVAGLRGETQYF
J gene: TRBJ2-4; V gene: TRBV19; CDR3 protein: CASSKVAGARGVNIQYF
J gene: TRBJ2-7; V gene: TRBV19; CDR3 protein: CASSSQAEQYF
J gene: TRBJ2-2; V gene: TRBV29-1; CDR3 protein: CSVSLGAGELFF
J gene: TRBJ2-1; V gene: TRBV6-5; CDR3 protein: CASSYIDEQFF
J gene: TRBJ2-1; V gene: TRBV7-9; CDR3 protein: CASSLTAGEQFF
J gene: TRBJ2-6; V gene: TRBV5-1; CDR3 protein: CASSSGNSGANVLTF
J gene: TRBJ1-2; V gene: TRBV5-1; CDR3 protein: CASSVGTGRYGYTF
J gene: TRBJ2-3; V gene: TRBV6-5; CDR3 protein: CASSYSLSTDTQYF
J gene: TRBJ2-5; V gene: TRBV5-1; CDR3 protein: CASSFYPGTQYF
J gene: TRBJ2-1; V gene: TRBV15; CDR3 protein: CATSRRWAWDSYNEQFF
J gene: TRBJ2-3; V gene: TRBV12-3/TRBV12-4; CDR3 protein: CASSPGLALLYSTDTQYF
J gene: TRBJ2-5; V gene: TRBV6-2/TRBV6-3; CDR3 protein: CASSRTSGAQETQYF
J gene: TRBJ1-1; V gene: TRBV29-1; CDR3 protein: CSVDRGRTEAFF
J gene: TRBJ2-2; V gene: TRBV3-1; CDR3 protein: CASSLLGFTGELFF
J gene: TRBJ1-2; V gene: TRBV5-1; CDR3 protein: CASSLGDLGGYTF
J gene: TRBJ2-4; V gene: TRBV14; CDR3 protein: CASSASRLRIAKNIQYF
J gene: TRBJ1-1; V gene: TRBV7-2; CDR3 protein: CASSLEGSPFTEAFF
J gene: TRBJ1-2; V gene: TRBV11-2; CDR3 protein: CASSLVTGNGYTF